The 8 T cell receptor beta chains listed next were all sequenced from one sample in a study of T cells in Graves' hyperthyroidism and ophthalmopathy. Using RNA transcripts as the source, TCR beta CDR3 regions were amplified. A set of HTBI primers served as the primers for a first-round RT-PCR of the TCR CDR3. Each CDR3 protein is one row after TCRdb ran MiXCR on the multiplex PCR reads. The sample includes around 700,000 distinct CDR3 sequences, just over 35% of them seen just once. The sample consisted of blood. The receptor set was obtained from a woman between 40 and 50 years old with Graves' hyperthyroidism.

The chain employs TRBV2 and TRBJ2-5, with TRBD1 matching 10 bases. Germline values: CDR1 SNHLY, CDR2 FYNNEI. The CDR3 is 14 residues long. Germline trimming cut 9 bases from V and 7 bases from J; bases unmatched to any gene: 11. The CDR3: CARRKTGGGGTQYF. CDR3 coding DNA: TGTGCCAGACGAAAGACAGGGGGCGGAGGGACCCAGTACTTC.

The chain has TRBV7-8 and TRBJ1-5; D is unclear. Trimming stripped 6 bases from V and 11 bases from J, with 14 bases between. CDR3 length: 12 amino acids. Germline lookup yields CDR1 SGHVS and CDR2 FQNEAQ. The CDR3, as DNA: TGTGCCAGCAGTTCTAGCGGCGAGACCCAGCATTTT. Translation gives CASSSSGETQHF.

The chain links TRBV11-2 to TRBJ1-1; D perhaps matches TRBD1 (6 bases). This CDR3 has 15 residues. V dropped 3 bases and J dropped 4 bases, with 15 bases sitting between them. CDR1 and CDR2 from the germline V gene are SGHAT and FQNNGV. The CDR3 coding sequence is TGTGCCAGCAGCTTGGTGTACAGGGAAGGCACTGAAGCTTTCTTT. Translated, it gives CASSLVYREGTEAFF.

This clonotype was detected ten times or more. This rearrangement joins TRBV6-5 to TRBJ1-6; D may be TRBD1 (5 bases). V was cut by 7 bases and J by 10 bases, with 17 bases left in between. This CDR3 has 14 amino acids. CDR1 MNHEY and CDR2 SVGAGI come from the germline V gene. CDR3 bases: TGTGCCAGCACTTTTCTTGGGGGGGAATCACCCCTCCACTTT. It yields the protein CASTFLGGESPLHF.

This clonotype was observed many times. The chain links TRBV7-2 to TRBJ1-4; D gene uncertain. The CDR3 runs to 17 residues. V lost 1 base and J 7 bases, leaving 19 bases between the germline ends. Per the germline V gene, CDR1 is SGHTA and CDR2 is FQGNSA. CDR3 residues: CASSLVDGPARGEKLFF. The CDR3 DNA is TGTGCCAGCAGCTTAGTTGATGGCCCAGCACGAGGTGAAAAACTGTTTTTT.

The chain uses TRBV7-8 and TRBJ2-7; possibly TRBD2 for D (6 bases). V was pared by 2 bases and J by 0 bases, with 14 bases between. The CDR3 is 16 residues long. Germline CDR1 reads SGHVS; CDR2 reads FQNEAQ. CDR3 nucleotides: TGTGCCAGCAGCTTAACCTACCGGGACTCCTCCTACGAGCAGTACTTC. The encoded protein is CASSLTYRDSSYEQYF.

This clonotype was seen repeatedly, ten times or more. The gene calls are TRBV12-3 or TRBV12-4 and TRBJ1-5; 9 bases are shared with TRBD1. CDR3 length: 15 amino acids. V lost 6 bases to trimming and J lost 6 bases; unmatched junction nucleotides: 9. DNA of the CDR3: TGTGCCAGCAGCCTCACAGGGGGCGCGTTTCAGCCCCAGCATTTT. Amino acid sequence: CASSLTGGAFQPQHF.

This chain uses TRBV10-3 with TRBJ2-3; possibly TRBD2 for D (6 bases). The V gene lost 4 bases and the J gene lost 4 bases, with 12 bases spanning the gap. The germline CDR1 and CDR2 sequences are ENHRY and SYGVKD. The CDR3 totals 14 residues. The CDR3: CAISGGTGPDTQYF. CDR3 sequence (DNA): TGTGCCATCAGTGGCGGGACGGGTCCAGATACGCAGTATTTT.